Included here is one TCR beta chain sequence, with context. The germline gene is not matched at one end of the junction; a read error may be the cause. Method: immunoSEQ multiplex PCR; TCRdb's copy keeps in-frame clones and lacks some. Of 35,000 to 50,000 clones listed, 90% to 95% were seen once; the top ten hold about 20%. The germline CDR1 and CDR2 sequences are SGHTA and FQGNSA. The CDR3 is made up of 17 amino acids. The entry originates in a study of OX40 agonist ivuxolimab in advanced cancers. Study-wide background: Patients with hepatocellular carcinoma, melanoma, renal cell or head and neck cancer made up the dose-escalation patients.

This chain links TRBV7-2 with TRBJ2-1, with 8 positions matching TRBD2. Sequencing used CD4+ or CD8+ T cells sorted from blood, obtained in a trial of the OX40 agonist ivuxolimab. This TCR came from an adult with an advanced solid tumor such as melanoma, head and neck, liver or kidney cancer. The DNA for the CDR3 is TGTGCCAGCACCTTAATAGCGGGGCAGGTTTTAGACAATGAGCAGTTCTTC. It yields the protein CASTLIAGQVLDNEQFF.